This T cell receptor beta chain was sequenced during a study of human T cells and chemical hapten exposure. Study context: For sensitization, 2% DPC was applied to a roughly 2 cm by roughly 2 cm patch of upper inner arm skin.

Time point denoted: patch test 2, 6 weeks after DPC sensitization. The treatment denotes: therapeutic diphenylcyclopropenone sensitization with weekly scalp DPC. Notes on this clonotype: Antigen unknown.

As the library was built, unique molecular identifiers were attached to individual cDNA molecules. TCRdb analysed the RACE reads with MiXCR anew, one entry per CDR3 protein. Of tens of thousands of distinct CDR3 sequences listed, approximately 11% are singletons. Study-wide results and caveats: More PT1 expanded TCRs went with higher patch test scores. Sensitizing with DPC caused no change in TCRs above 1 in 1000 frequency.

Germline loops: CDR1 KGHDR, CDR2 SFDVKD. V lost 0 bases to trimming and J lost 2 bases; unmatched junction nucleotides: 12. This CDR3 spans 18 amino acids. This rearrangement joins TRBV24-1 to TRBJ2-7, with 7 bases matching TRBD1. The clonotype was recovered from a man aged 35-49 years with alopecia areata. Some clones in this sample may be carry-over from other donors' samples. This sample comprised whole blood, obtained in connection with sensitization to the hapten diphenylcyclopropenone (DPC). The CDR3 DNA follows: TGTGCCACCAGTGATTTGCTGAGCGACAGGGCCAATCCCTACGAGCAGTACGTC. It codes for CATSDLLSDRANPYEQYV.